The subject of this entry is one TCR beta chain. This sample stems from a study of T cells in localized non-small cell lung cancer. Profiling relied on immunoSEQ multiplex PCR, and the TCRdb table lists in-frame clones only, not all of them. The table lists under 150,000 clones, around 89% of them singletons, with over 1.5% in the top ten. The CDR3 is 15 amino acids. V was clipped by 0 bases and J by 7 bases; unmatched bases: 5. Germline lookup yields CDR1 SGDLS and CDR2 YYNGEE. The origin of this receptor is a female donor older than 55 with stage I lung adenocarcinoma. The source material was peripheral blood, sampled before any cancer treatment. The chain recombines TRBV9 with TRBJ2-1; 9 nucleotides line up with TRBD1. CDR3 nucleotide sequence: TGTGCCAGCAGCGTAGGTGGACAGGGGTGGAATGAGCAGTTCTTC. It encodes CASSVGGQGWNEQFF.